This T cell receptor beta chain was retrieved from a study of beta chain features in type 1 diabetes. Germline V gene sequence: CDR1 SGHNT, CDR2 YYREEE (reference sequence). The CDR3 totals 14 residues. The ends were cut back, 1 base at V and 3 bases at J, with 11 bases in the middle. The entirety of the isolated RNA underwent reverse transcription, so expressed TCRB transcripts were sequenced. The study sequenced naive, central memory and regulatory T cell samples to an average of about 3.8 million reads. Clones were read by immunoSEQ multiplex PCR, and TCRdb kept only the in-frame ones, dropping some. The repertoire holds roughly 450,000 clones, 14% seen once, with about 0.034% in the top ten. Sorting of CD4+ naive, central memory, regulatory and stem cell-like memory cells was performed via CD45RO/CCR7/CD25/CD127/CD95/CD27. In this sample, this clone turned up a few times.

The origin of this receptor is a man aged 25-45 years in good health. Sample: naive CD4+ T cells from blood. The V and J genes are TRBV5-4 and TRBJ2-7; possibly TRBD2 for D (6 bases). The CDR3 nucleotides read TGTGCCAGCAGCTTGCGGGGGAGCAACTACGAGCAGTACTTC. It is translated as CASSLRGSNYEQYF. Full variable domain (rest looked up from reference TRBV5-4 and TRBJ2-7): ETGVTQSPTHLIKTRGQQVTLRCSSQSGHNTVSWYQQALGQGPQFIFQYYREEENGRGNFPPRFSGLQFPNYSSELNVNALELDDSALYLCASSLRGSNYEQYFGPGTRLTVT.